This passage covers 24 T cell receptor beta chains from one sample sequenced in a study of blood T cell repertoires in COVID-19. Sequencing used immunoSEQ multiplex PCR; TCRdb keeps in-frame clones, though not all of them. The sample has around 140,000 clones, approximately 81% seen once; the top ten hold about 8.4%. The sample taken for sequencing was peripheral blood. The source is a woman aged 55 to 70 with active or convalescent COVID-19.

This clone was picked up a small number of times. In DNA, the CDR3 is TGTGCCAGCAGCTTAGAGGCTAGCCGGAGCCCTCGAGATACGCAGTATTTT. This translates into CASSLEASRSPRDTQYF. The chain combines TRBV11-3 with TRBJ2-3; tentative D call: TRBD2 (5 bases). This CDR3 comprises 17 residues. Trimming took 0 bases from V and 5 from J, leaving 18 bases between them. CDR1 SGHNT and CDR2 YENEEA come from the germline V gene.

CDR3 nucleotide sequence: TGTGCCAGCAGCTTAGGAGGGGGGGTCCGCAATGAGCAGTTCTTC. Protein product: CASSLGGGVRNEQFF. The rearrangement uses TRBV7-6 and TRBJ2-1; maybe TRBD2 (7 bases). The CDR3 totals 15 residues. Trimming shortened V by 1 base and J by 6 bases, and 13 bases separated the two germline ends. Germline V lookup: CDR1 SGHVS, CDR2 FNYEAQ.

The rearrangement links TRBV2 to TRBJ2-5; 7 positions agree with TRBD1. Germline CDR1 SNHLY, CDR2 FYNNEI. The CDR3 loop spans 12 amino acids. Trimming at V came to 8 bases and at J to 14 bases, leaving 14 bases not matched to a gene. The CDR3 coding sequence is TGTGCCAGCGTAGTCTTAGGGACAGCCCTCTACTTC. It encodes CASVVLGTALYF.

This rearrangement joins TRBV19 to TRBJ1-4; D gene ambiguous. CDR1 LNHDA and CDR2 SQIVND come from the germline V gene (reference sequence). The CDR3 is 13 residues long. V lost 3 bases, J lost 6 bases, and 8 bases lay in between. In DNA form, the CDR3 reads TGTGCCAGTAGTATCCGGCAGGATGAAAAACTGTTTTTT. It specifies CASSIRQDEKLFF. Using reference TRBV19 and TRBJ1-4 for the parts outside the CDR3, the full variable domain is DGGITQSPKYLFRKEGQNVTLSCEQNLNHDAMYWYRQDPGQGLRLIYYSQIVNDFQKGDIAEGYSVSREKKESFPLTVTSAQKNPTAFYLCASSIRQDEKLFFGSGTQLSVL.

In the case of this clone: Within the sample, other DNA sequences also encode this same CDR3. This chain connects TRBV27 to TRBJ2-2; possible D gene TRBD1, 6 bases. V was cut by 5 bases and J by 2 bases, with 9 bases left in between. CDR3 length: 14 amino acids. CDR1 is MNHEY and CDR2 is SMNVEV in the germline V gene (reference sequence). The CDR3 coding sequence is TGTGCCAGCAGTCCGGGACAAAACACCGGGGAGCTGTTTTTT. This gives the protein CASSPGQNTGELFF.

The chain recombines TRBV5-4 with TRBJ2-2; TRBD2 matches at 9 bases. V lost 4 bases to trimming and J lost 4 bases; unmatched junction nucleotides: 8. CDR1 SGHNT and CDR2 YYREEE come from the germline V gene (reference sequence). The CDR3 consists of 16 residues. The CDR3 sequence is CASSPYSGSVTGELFF. The CDR3 DNA is TGTGCCAGCAGCCCTTATAGCGGGAGTGTCACCGGGGAGCTGTTTTTT.

The rearrangement links TRBV28 to TRBJ2-2, with D possibly matching TRBD2 (5 bases). The CDR3 sequence is 14 residues long. V dropped 5 bases and J dropped 6 bases, with 13 bases sitting between them. The V gene's germline CDR1 is MDHEN and CDR2 SYDVKM. The CDR3 is CASSPSSLAGELFF. CDR3 nucleotides: TGTGCCAGCAGTCCTAGCAGTTTGGCCGGGGAGCTGTTTTTT.

The chain combines TRBV2 with TRBJ2-3; 7 positions agree with TRBD1. Germline CDR1 SNHLY, CDR2 FYNNEI. V shed 4 bases, J shed 4 bases, and the junction held 11 bases outside the gene matches. The CDR3 has 16 amino acids. The CDR3 DNA follows: TGTGCCAGCAGTGGTGGGACAGCCGGACGTGCAGATACGCAGTATTTT. Translating it yields CASSGGTAGRADTQYF.

The V gene is TRBV6-5, the J gene TRBJ2-7; 7 bases agree with TRBD2. Germline CDR1 reads MNHEY; CDR2 reads SVGAGI. CDR3 size: 15 residues. V lost 0 bases and J lost 4; bases outside the gene matches: 6. This CDR3 is CASSYSKRGGYEQYF. The CDR3, as DNA: TGTGCCAGCAGTTACTCGAAACGGGGAGGGTACGAGCAGTACTTC.

This clone appeared a few times. V and J are TRBV28 and TRBJ1-3; tentatively, D is TRBD1 (5 bases). Germline CDR1 is MDHEN and CDR2 is SYDVKM. Trimming took 6 bases from V and 9 from J, leaving 12 bases between them. This CDR3 is built from 12 residues. DNA of the CDR3: TGTGCCAGCAGCGCCCCGGGGGGCACCATATATTTT. This sequence encodes CASSAPGGTIYF.

The V call is TRBV5-1, the J call TRBJ1-5, with 12 nucleotides matching TRBD1. CDR1 is SGHRS, CDR2 YFSETQ, per germline. This CDR3 contains 15 residues. J gave up 7 bases and V 4 bases, and 6 bases lay outside the gene matches. CDR3 in amino acids: CASSATGTGGQPQHF. For the CDR3, the DNA is TGCGCCAGCAGCGCCACCGGGACAGGGGGCCAGCCCCAGCATTTT. The entire variable domain, with the rest obtained from reference TRBV5-1 and TRBJ1-5, is as follows: KAGVTQTPRYLIKTRGQQVTLSCSPISGHRSVSWYQQTPGQGLQFLFEYFSETQRNKGNFPGRFSGRQFSNSRSEMNVSTLELGDSALYLCASSATGTGGQPQHFGDGTRLSIL.

The chain is built from TRBV28 and TRBJ1-3; D might be TRBD1 (6 bases). Germline V gives CDR1 MDHEN, CDR2 SYDVKM. There are 14 residues in the CDR3. Trimming took 7 bases from V and 8 from J, leaving 18 bases between them. CDR3 DNA sequence: TGTGCCAGCATCAACGCGGGGGCCATAGACACCATATATTTT. It specifies CASINAGAIDTIYF.

V gene TRBV2 combines with J gene TRBJ2-1; tentative D call: TRBD2 (5 bases). The CDR3 spans 15 residues. V shed 2 bases and J shed 2 bases, with 10 bases lying between them. Looked up from germline, CDR1 is SNHLY and CDR2 is FYNNEI. CDR3: CASSEMSGTYNEQFF. CDR3 bases: TGTGCCAGCAGTGAAATGAGCGGTACCTACAATGAGCAGTTCTTC.

This clone was seen just once. The V gene is TRBV29-1, the J gene TRBJ2-7, with 7 positions matching TRBD2. Germline V CDR1 and CDR2: SQVTM, ANQGSEA. Trimming at V came to 4 bases and at J to 2 bases, leaving 5 bases not matched to a gene. The CDR3 has 13 residues. DNA of the CDR3: TGCAGCGTTGTGAGGCGGGAGACCTACGAGCAGTACTTC. Encoded protein: CSVVRRETYEQYF.

This clone was detected only once. The chain employs TRBV3-1 (or the pseudogene TRBV3-2) and TRBJ1-3, with 7 positions matching TRBD1. Germline-derived CDR1 and CDR2 are LGHDT and YNNKEL (reference sequence). After removal of 0 bases from V and 0 bases from J, the junction contained 11 bases not matched to a gene. There are 19 residues in the CDR3. CDR3 sequence (DNA): TGTGCCAGCAGCCAAGATCCCGGCCAGGGGGACCTCTCTGGAAACACCATATATTTT. Residues: CASSQDPGQGDLSGNTIYF.

This clone occurred once. This chain joins TRBV28 and TRBJ1-1; tentatively, D is TRBD1 (6 bases). The CDR3 length is 14 residues. V lost 4 bases to trimming and J lost 1 base, with 10 bases between them. Germline V gene data show CDR1 as MDHEN and CDR2 as SYDVKM. The CDR3 bases are TGTGCCAGCAGTTGGGGACAACCGAACACTGAAGCTTTCTTT. This encodes CASSWGQPNTEAFF.

CDR3 region: CASSLGTAGAGELFF. Here the CDR3 DNA reads TGTGCCAGCAGTCTCGGGACAGCGGGTGCCGGGGAGCTGTTTTTT. This chain joins TRBV6-5 and TRBJ2-2, with D perhaps TRBD1 (7 bases). Germline CDR1 MNHEY, CDR2 SVGAGI. V was pared by 5 bases and J by 6 bases, with 16 bases between. CDR3 size: 15 residues.

The chain is built from TRBV5-6 and TRBJ2-7; TRBD1 might be the D (6 bases). CDR1 is SGHDT, CDR2 YYEEEE, per germline. The CDR3 is 15 residues long. V was shortened by 0 bases and J by 1 base, with 11 bases between the two germline ends. In nucleotides, the CDR3 is TGTGCCAGCAGCTTGGGCACAGGGTGGTCCTACGAGCAGTACTTC. This codes for CASSLGTGWSYEQYF.

The gene calls are TRBV7-9 and TRBJ1-4, with D possibly being TRBD1 (6 bases). CDR1 and CDR2 (germline): SEHNR, FQNEAQ (reference sequence). V was shortened by 5 bases and J by 7 bases, with 11 bases between the two germline ends. The CDR3 length is 13 residues. CDR3 nucleotide sequence: TGTGCCAGCAGCACCGGGACACGTGAAAAACTGTTTTTT. Translation gives CASSTGTREKLFF.

The chain is built from TRBV5-1 and TRBJ2-3, with 7 bases lining up with TRBD2. V dropped 5 bases and J dropped 4; count of bases not matched to a gene: 7. The CDR3 totals 14 residues. Germline-derived CDR1 and CDR2 are SGHRS and YFSETQ. The CDR3 DNA follows: TGCGCCAGCAGGCCACAGCGGGGCGCAGATACGCAGTATTTT. Amino acid sequence: CASRPQRGADTQYF.

The chain carries TRBV18 and TRBJ2-5; 9 bases line up with TRBD2. Germline-derived CDR1 and CDR2 are KGHSH and LQKENI. The trim removed 6 bases at V and 5 bases at J, leaving 16 bases unmatched. The CDR3 has 17 amino acids. The CDR3 DNA sequence: TGTGCCAGCTCTTCGGGTAGCGGGGGCTCCACTGGGGAGACCCAGTACTTC. Encoded protein: CASSSGSGGSTGETQYF.

The chain couples TRBV5-4 to TRBJ1-2; D might be TRBD1 (5 bases). The germline V gene has CDR1 SGHNT and CDR2 YYREEE (reference sequence). V lost 4 bases, J lost 8 bases, and 12 bases lay in between. The CDR3 loop spans 12 amino acids. The CDR3 here is CASSPGHDGYTF. The CDR3 coding sequence is TGTGCCAGCAGCCCAGGACACGACGGCTACACCTTC.

The chain has TRBV23-1 and TRBJ1-2, with D perhaps TRBD1 (5 bases). TRBV23-1 is sorted into the ORF group, with uncertain function. This CDR3 is 17 amino acids long. Trimming stripped 2 bases from V and 5 bases from J, with 21 bases between. Here the CDR3 reads CASSQPLRIQVGYGYTF. The CDR3, as DNA: TGCGCCAGCAGTCAACCCCTTCGAATACAGGTGGGATATGGCTACACCTTC.

The J gene is TRBJ2-7, the V gene TRBV7-9; D uncertain. The CDR3 runs to 13 residues. Per germline, CDR1 SEHNR and CDR2 FQNEAQ (reference sequence). The ends were cut back, 1 base at V and 2 bases at J, with 6 bases in the middle. The CDR3 loop is CASSLGSTYEQYF. The CDR3 region has the DNA TGTGCCAGCAGCTTAGGGTCTACCTACGAGCAGTACTTC.